The clone carrying this TCR beta chain was seen only once. As yet, its antigen is unknown. This sample was taken from a study of cytomegalovirus exposure and HLA in healthy donors. Overall study results and limits: Most TCR sequences were rare, but some public TCRs occurred in many donors. Reports showed the classifier diagnosing cytomegalovirus status with high specificity and sensitivity. An analysis done earlier found most TCR beta V segments productive about 87% or about 30% of the time. By HLA locus, TCR association rates varied in a later analysis, with DRB1 showing the most and HLA-C the fewest.

PCR amplification relied on 60 Vbeta primers (plus 13 Jbeta primers). Generated by immunoSEQ multiplex PCR, the TCRdb table keeps only in-frame clones and is missing some. This table holds fewer than 200,000 clones, around four fifths found once. The CDR3 is 13 amino acids. Germline-derived CDR1 and CDR2 are MNHEY and SVGAGI. The V gene lost 7 bases and the J gene lost 0 bases, with 9 bases spanning the gap. This sequence originates from a male donor in good health and CMV-seropositive. The chain has TRBV6-5 and TRBJ1-2; no reliable D call. Sequenced input: PBMCs. The CDR3 sequence: CASTNPANYGYTF. CDR3 coding DNA: TGTGCCAGCACCAACCCAGCTAACTATGGCTACACCTTC.